A single sample gave rise to the 31 T cell receptor beta chains below, sequenced in a study of blood T cell repertoires in COVID-19. The protocol was immunoSEQ multiplex PCR, while the TCRdb copy is restricted to in-frame clones and leaves out a portion. The table includes 130,000 to 150,000 clones, about 79% detected once. The specimen sequenced was peripheral blood. All receptors derive from a man aged 55 to 70 with active or convalescent COVID-19.

The V call is TRBV27, the J call TRBJ1-4, with D hard to call. The CDR3 totals 15 residues. V dropped 3 bases and J dropped 0 bases, with 8 bases sitting between them. Germline CDR1 is MNHEY and CDR2 is SMNVEV (reference sequence). The CDR3 region is CASSFGFATNEKLFF. The CDR3 bases are TGTGCCAGCAGTTTTGGCTTTGCAACTAATGAAAAACTGTTTTTT.

The rearrangement joins TRBV10-2 to TRBJ2-1, with 11 bases identical to TRBD2. Losses at the gene ends were 6 bases for V and 4 bases for J; bases not matched to a gene: 5. CDR1 is WSHSY, CDR2 SAAADI, per germline. The CDR3 is made up of 15 amino acids. CDR3 in DNA: TGCGCCAGCAGGGCGACTAGCGGGGTTTACAATGAGCAGTTCTTC. Residues: CASRATSGVYNEQFF.

This clone was counted a single time. The chain employs TRBV3-1 (or the pseudogene TRBV3-2) and TRBJ2-4; TRBD1 matches at 7 bases. The CDR3 is 19 residues long. Trimming at V came to 4 bases and at J to 5 bases, leaving 20 bases not matched to a gene. Per germline, CDR1 LGHDT and CDR2 YNNKEL (reference sequence). CDR3: CASSRKADRVIFPQNIQYF. The CDR3 nucleotides read TGTGCCAGCAGCCGAAAGGCCGACAGGGTAATTTTTCCCCAAAACATTCAGTACTTC.

This chain links TRBV18 with TRBJ2-7; tentatively, D is TRBD2 (5 bases). The CDR3 spans 16 residues. Germline-derived CDR1 and CDR2 are KGHSH and LQKENI. The germline V and J ends were trimmed by 3 bases and 0 bases, with 15 bases remaining between them. The CDR3 here is CASSPSVPGSSYEQYF. The CDR3 nucleotides read TGTGCCAGCTCACCCTCAGTTCCTGGGAGCTCCTACGAGCAGTACTTC.

In this sample, this clone turned up once. The rearrangement uses TRBV11-3 and TRBJ1-2; 8 bases align to TRBD1. The V segment lost 1 base and the J segment 10 bases; nucleotides outside the gene matches: 5. From germline, CDR1 is SGHNT and CDR2 YENEEA. The CDR3 is 13 residues long. In DNA form, the CDR3 reads TGTGCCAGCAGCTTAGTAGGACAGGGAAACTACACCTTC. Protein sequence: CASSLVGQGNYTF.

The CDR3 loop reads CASSPSYNEQFF. The CDR3 region has the DNA TGTGCCAGCAGTCCCAGTTACAATGAGCAGTTCTTC. The rearrangement links TRBV27 to TRBJ2-1; D gene unclear. The CDR3 sequence is 12 residues long. The V end lost 5 bases, the J end lost 4 bases, and 6 bases lay between the germline ends. Germline CDR1 is MNHEY and CDR2 is SMNVEV (reference sequence).

The chain is built from TRBV29-1 and TRBJ2-5; 14 bases align to TRBD2. The CDR3 extends over 13 amino acids. CDR1 is SQVTM, CDR2 ANQGSEA, per germline. The ends lost 7 bases at V and 5 bases at J; junction bases unmatched: 3. The CDR3 DNA reads TGCAGCGGACTAGCGGGGGGGCGGGAGACCCAGTACTTC. Protein product: CSGLAGGRETQYF.

This chain links TRBV14 with TRBJ1-3; 9 nucleotides line up with TRBD1. Losses at the gene ends were 3 bases for V and 0 bases for J; bases not matched to a gene: 18. The CDR3 sequence is 21 residues long. Germline V CDR1 and CDR2: SGHDN, FVKESK. This chain's CDR3 is CASSHLSRDREIFFSGNTIYF. In nucleotides, the CDR3 is TGTGCCAGCAGCCACCTAAGCCGGGACAGGGAAATCTTCTTCTCTGGAAACACCATATATTTT.

The V gene is TRBV7-2, the J gene TRBJ1-1; 9 nucleotides match TRBD1. This CDR3 region has 13 residues. The V gene end was trimmed by 9 bases and the J gene end by 6 bases; junction bases not matched to a gene: 8. CDR1 and CDR2 (germline): SGHTA, FQGNSA. The CDR3 reads CASQRQGVSEAFF. In DNA form, the CDR3 reads TGTGCCAGTCAGAGACAGGGGGTATCTGAAGCTTTCTTT.

This clone was picked up a small number of times. The chain employs TRBV6-5 and TRBJ1-4; tentatively, D is TRBD1 (5 bases). Per germline, CDR1 MNHEY and CDR2 SVGAGI. Trimming left V 0 bases short and J 7 bases short, with 15 bases between. This CDR3 contains 16 residues. The CDR3 here is CASSYSMVRVAEKLFF. The CDR3 DNA reads as TGTGCCAGCAGTTACTCGATGGTCAGGGTCGCTGAAAAACTGTTTTTT.

The genes are TRBV30 and TRBJ2-1, with 9 bases identical to TRBD1. V shed 6 bases and J 9 bases; nucleotides not matched to a gene: 6. CDR1 is GTSNPN and CDR2 is SVGIG in the germline V gene (reference sequence). The CDR3 has 12 residues. The CDR3 is CACDRGRAEQFF. The CDR3 DNA sequence: TGTGCCTGTGACAGGGGGAGGGCTGAGCAGTTCTTC.

The chain joins TRBV24-1 to TRBJ2-3, with 7 bases matching TRBD2. This CDR3 is built from 15 residues. V lost 7 bases, J lost 2 bases, and 8 bases stayed unmatched. The germline gives CDR1 KGHDR, CDR2 SFDVKD. The CDR3 sequence: CATSGGSGNTDTQYF. The CDR3 coding sequence is TGTGCCACCAGCGGGGGGTCAGGGAACACAGATACGCAGTATTTT.

This rearrangement joins TRBV7-9 to TRBJ2-3, with 9 positions matching TRBD2. Trimming cost V 5 bases and J 6 bases; bases outside gene matches: 15. The CDR3 consists of 17 residues. The germline gives CDR1 SEHNR, CDR2 FQNEAQ (reference sequence). The CDR3 loop reads CASSPPGRGGPSDTQYF. DNA of the CDR3: TGTGCCAGCAGCCCCCCGGGGCGGGGGGGCCCCTCGGATACGCAGTATTTT. Supplemented by reference TRBV7-9 and TRBJ2-3, the full variable domain reads DTGVSQNPRHKITKRGQNVTFRCDPISEHNRLYWYRQTLGQGPEFLTYFQNEAQLEKSRLLSDRFSAERPKGSFSTLEIQRTEQGDSAMYLCASSPPGRGGPSDTQYFGPGTRLTVL.

This chain joins TRBV9 and TRBJ2-5; possibly TRBD2 for D (6 bases). Germline CDR1 reads SGDLS; CDR2 reads YYNGEE. The CDR3 length is 14 residues. V shed 3 bases and J shed 4 bases, with 13 bases lying between them. The CDR3 nucleotides read TGTGCCAGCAGCGCGGGGACTCCGCGAGAGACCCAGTACTTC. It encodes CASSAGTPRETQYF. Supplemented by reference TRBV9 and TRBJ2-5, the full variable domain reads DSGVTQTPKHLITATGQRVTLRCSPRSGDLSVYWYQQSLDQGLQFLIQYYNGEERAKGNILERFSAQQFPDLHSELNLSSLELGDSALYFCASSAGTPRETQYFGPGTRLLVL.

This chain uses TRBV10-2 with TRBJ1-5; 8 bases fit TRBD1. Trimming at V came to 5 bases and at J to 4 bases, leaving 4 bases not matched to a gene. The germline gives CDR1 WSHSY, CDR2 SAAADI. CDR3 size: 14 residues. CDR3: CASSPGGWNQPQHF. The CDR3 DNA is TGCGCCAGCAGTCCAGGGGGCTGGAATCAGCCCCAGCATTTT.

The chain joins TRBV14 to TRBJ1-1; D is perhaps TRBD1 (5 bases). The germline gives CDR1 SGHDN, CDR2 FVKESK. Trimming removed 3 bases from V and 6 bases from J, with 14 bases in between. The CDR3 consists of 14 residues. The CDR3 spells CASSQTGTRAEAFF. The CDR3 nucleotides read TGTGCCAGCAGCCAGACCGGGACTCGCGCTGAAGCTTTCTTT.

At least ten counts were recorded for this clone. The chain recombines TRBV6-5 with TRBJ1-6, with D possibly being TRBD1 (5 bases). The CDR3 covers 14 residues. Trimming shortened V by 7 bases and J by 9 bases, and 16 bases separated the two germline ends. Germline CDR1 reads MNHEY; CDR2 reads SVGAGI. CDR3 DNA sequence: TGTGCCAGCAACCACGTTGGGGCCGGTTCACCCCTCCACTTT. Translating gives CASNHVGAGSPLHF.

V usage is TRBV5-4 and J usage is TRBJ1-1; 9 bases fit TRBD1. This CDR3 region has 15 residues. Germline V CDR1 and CDR2: SGHNT, YYREEE (reference sequence). Trimming cost V 5 bases and J 2 bases; bases outside gene matches: 7. The CDR3 nucleotides are TGTGCCAGCAGACCGAGGGACAGGGCTAACACTGAAGCTTTCTTT. Amino acid sequence: CASRPRDRANTEAFF.

The CDR3 DNA reads as TGTGCCTGGAGTAAGGGGGTAGTTGGCTACACCTTC. It translates to CAWSKGVVGYTF. The genes are TRBV30 and TRBJ1-2; possible D gene TRBD1, 6 bases. Germline V gene lookup returns CDR1 GTSNPN and CDR2 SVGIG (reference sequence). Trimming removed 2 bases at V and 7 bases at J, with 11 bases between. There are 12 residues in the CDR3. Drawing the rest from reference TRBV30 and TRBJ1-2, the complete variable domain is SQTIHQWPATLVQPVGSPLSLECTVEGTSNPNLYWYRQAAGRGLQLLFYSVGIGQISSEVPQNLSASRPQDRQFILSSKKLLLSDSGFYLCAWSKGVVGYTFGSGTRLTVV.

The genes are TRBV20-1 and TRBJ2-2; 11 positions agree with TRBD1. The germline gives CDR1 DFQATT, CDR2 SNEGSKA (reference sequence). With V trimmed by 3 bases and J by 6 bases, 6 bases remained unmatched. This CDR3 is built from 15 residues. Here the CDR3 DNA reads TGCAGTGCTAGTGGGACAGGGGGATTCTCCGGGGAGCTGTTTTTT. It codes for CSASGTGGFSGELFF.

This clone was seen a single time. This sequence joins TRBV2 and TRBJ1-5, with TRBD1 identical over 7 bases. In germline, CDR1 is SNHLY, CDR2 FYNNEI. The length of the CDR3 is 14 residues. Losses at the gene ends were 8 bases for V and 1 base for J; bases not matched to a gene: 5. CDR3 in DNA: TGTGCCAGCGCCGTACAGGGGAGCAATCAGCCCCAGCATTTT. Translating gives CASAVQGSNQPQHF.

CDR3 sequence: CASQGTAVVGFF. Written as DNA, the CDR3 is TGTGCCAGCCAGGGGACCGCGGTTGTTGGTTTCTTT. The chain employs TRBV19 and TRBJ1-1; maybe TRBD1 (6 bases). The V gene lost 9 bases and the J gene lost 13 bases, with 21 bases spanning the gap. The V gene's germline CDR1 is LNHDA and CDR2 SQIVND (reference sequence). This CDR3 is 12 amino acids long.

This clone occurred a few times. V and J are TRBV6-2 or TRBV6-3 and TRBJ2-3, with 14 bases aligning to TRBD2. V dropped 6 bases and J dropped 5; count of bases not matched to a gene: 4. Germline values: CDR1 MNHEY, CDR2 SVGEGT. This CDR3 contains 15 residues. The CDR3 sequence: CASSRLAGGLDTQYF. CDR3 in DNA: TGTGCCAGCAGCAGACTAGCGGGGGGGCTAGATACGCAGTATTTT.

The rearrangement uses TRBV30 and TRBJ1-4; D gene unclear. Germline V gene sequence: CDR1 GTSNPN, CDR2 SVGIG (reference sequence). With 3 bases removed from V and 8 bases from J, the gap between germline ends came to 10 bases. This CDR3 is built from 12 residues. CDR3 DNA: TGTGCCTGGAGAAAGAGGGCCGAAAAACTGTTTTTT. This sequence encodes CAWRKRAEKLFF.

V and J are TRBV14 and TRBJ1-2; unclear D gene. The CDR3 extends over 16 amino acids. Germline CDR1 is SGHDN and CDR2 is FVKESK. The V end lost 0 bases, the J end lost 3 bases, and 14 bases lay between the germline ends. Written as DNA, the CDR3 is TGTGCCAGCAGCCAAGATCTAAAAGTTCAGGACTATGGCTACACCTTC. It translates to CASSQDLKVQDYGYTF.

The chain uses TRBV29-1 and TRBJ2-1; TRBD2 aligns across 13 bases. This CDR3 is 17 amino acids long. After removal of 7 bases from V and 6 bases from J, the junction contained 15 bases not matched to a gene. Germline CDR1 is SQVTM and CDR2 is ANQGSEA. DNA of the CDR3: TGCAGCGCCGGAGGAGGGACTAGCGGGATGATAGTCAATGAGCAGTTCTTC. Its protein is CSAGGGTSGMIVNEQFF.

The chain joins TRBV7-2 to TRBJ2-7, with 7 bases fitting TRBD1. Germline trimming cut 1 base from V and 2 bases from J; bases unmatched to any gene: 5. CDR1 is SGHTA and CDR2 is FQGNSA in the germline V gene. The CDR3 runs to 15 residues. CDR3 amino acids: CASSLDTRGTYEQYF. The CDR3 nucleotides read TGTGCCAGCAGCTTAGATACCAGGGGGACCTACGAGCAGTACTTC. The full variable domain, in which reference TRBV7-2 and TRBJ2-7 provide the parts outside the CDR3, is GAGVSQSPSNKVTEKGKDVELRCDPISGHTALYWYRQSLGQGLEFLIYFQGNSAPDKSGLPSDRFSAERTGGSVSTLTIQRTQQEDSAVYLCASSLDTRGTYEQYFGPGTRLTVT.

This chain links TRBV20-1 with TRBJ2-7, with D tentatively TRBD2 (5 bases). The V and J ends lost 5 bases and 4 bases respectively, with 6 bases between them. The CDR3 runs to 10 residues. The germline gives CDR1 DFQATT, CDR2 SNEGSKA (reference sequence). CDR3 nucleotides: TGCAGTGCTGGGAGATACGAGCAGTACTTC. The encoded protein is CSAGRYEQYF.

The chain links TRBV11-3 to TRBJ2-2, with 7 bases matching TRBD2. The CDR3 is 15 residues long. Trimming cost V 1 base and J 1 base; bases outside gene matches: 0. Germline V gene sequence: CDR1 SGHNT, CDR2 YENEEA. In nucleotides, the CDR3 is TGTGCCAGCAGCTTAGTAGCGGGGAACACCGGGGAGCTGTTTTTT. Encoded protein: CASSLVAGNTGELFF.

Points on this clone: The same CDR3 is also encoded by other DNA sequences in this sample. This chain uses TRBV12-3 or TRBV12-4 with TRBJ1-5; the D gene is possibly TRBD1 (5 bases). The CDR3 runs to 13 residues. Trimming removed 3 bases at V and 6 bases at J, with 9 bases between. CDR3 sequence (DNA): TGTGCCAGCAGTTTGGGGGGTTCTCAGCCCCAGCATTTT. Its translation is CASSLGGSQPQHF.

This clone was seen just once. The V and J genes are TRBV7-8 and TRBJ2-7, with 12 nucleotides matching TRBD2. J gave up 4 bases and V 5 bases, and 6 bases lay outside the gene matches. This CDR3 contains 15 residues. The germline CDR1 and CDR2 sequences are SGHVS and FQNEAQ. In nucleotides, the CDR3 is TGTGCCAGCAGCCCGGGACTAGCGGGTTATTACGAGCAGTACTTC. Translating gives CASSPGLAGYYEQYF. Filled out from reference TRBV7-8 and TRBJ2-7, the complete variable domain reads GAGVSQSPRYKVAKRGQDVALRCDPISGHVSLFWYQQALGQGPEFLTYFQNEAQLDKSGLPSDRFFAERPEGSVSTLKIQRTQQEDSAVYLCASSPGLAGYYEQYFGPGTRLTVT.